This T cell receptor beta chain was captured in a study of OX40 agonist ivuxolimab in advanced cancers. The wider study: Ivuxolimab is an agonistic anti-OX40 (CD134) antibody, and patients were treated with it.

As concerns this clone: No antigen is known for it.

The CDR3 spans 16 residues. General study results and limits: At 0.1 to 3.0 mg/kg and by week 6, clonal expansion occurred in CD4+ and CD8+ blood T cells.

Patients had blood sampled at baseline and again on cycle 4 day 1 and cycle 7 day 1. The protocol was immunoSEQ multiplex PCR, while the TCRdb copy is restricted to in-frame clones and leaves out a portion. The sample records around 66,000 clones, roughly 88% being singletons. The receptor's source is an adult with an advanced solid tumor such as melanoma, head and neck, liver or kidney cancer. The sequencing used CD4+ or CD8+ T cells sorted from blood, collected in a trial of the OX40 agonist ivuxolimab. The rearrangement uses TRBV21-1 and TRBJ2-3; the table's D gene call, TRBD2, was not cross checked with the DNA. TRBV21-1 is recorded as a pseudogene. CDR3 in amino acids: CASSKRTRAPTDTQYF. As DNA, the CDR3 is TGTGCCAGCAGCAAAAGGACTCGGGCCCCCACAGATACGCAGTATTTT.